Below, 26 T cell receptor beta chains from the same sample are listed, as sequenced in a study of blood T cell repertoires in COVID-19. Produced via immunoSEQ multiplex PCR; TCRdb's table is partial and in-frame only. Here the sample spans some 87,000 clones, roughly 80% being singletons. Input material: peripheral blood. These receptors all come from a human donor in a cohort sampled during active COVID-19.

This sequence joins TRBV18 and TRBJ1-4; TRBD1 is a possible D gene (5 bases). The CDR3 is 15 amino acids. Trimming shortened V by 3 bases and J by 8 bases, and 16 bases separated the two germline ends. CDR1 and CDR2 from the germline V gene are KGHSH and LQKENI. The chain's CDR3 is CASSPQGGLEEKLFF. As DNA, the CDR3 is TGTGCCAGCTCACCCCAGGGAGGGTTGGAAGAAAAACTGTTTTTT.

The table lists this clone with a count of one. Written as DNA, the CDR3 is TGTGCCATCAGTGAGAAGGGGCCATTCCCTGAGCAGTTCTTC. This encodes CAISEKGPFPEQFF. V usage is TRBV10-3 and J usage is TRBJ2-1; weak D call: TRBD1 (5 bases). The CDR3 spans 14 residues. Trimming left V 2 bases short and J 9 bases short, with 14 bases between. CDR1 is ENHRY and CDR2 is SYGVKD in the germline V gene.

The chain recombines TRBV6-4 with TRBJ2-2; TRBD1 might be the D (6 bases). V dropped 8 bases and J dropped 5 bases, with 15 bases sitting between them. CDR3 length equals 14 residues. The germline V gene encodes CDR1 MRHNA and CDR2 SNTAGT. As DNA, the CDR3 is TGTGCCAGCCGAGTAGAGGGGGAGACCGGGGAGCTGTTTTTT. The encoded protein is CASRVEGETGELFF.

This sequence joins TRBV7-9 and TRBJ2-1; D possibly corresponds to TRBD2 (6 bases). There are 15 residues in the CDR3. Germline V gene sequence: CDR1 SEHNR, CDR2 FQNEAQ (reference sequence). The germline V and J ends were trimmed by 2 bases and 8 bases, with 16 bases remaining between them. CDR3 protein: CASSLLGGIGDEQFF. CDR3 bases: TGTGCCAGCAGCTTATTGGGCGGGATAGGCGATGAGCAGTTCTTC.

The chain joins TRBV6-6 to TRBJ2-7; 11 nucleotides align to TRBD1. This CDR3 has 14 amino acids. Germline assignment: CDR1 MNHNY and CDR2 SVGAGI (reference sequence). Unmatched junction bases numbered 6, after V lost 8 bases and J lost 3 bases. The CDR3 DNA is TGTGCCAGCCGCCTCGGGACAGGGGGCTACGAGCAGTACTTC. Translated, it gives CASRLGTGGYEQYF.

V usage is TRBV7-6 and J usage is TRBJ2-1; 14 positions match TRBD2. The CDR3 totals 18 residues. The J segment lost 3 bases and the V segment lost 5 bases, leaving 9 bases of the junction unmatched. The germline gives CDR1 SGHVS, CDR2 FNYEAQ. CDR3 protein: CASSLRLAGGLDYNEQFF. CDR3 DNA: TGTGCCAGCAGCCTACGACTAGCGGGAGGGCTAGACTACAATGAGCAGTTCTTC. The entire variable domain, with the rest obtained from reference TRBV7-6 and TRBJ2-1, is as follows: GAGVSQSPRYKVTKRGQDVALRCDPISGHVSLYWYRQALGQGPEFLTYFNYEAQQDKSGLPNDRFSAERPEGSISTLTIQRTEQRDSAMYRCASSLRLAGGLDYNEQFFGPGTRLTVL.

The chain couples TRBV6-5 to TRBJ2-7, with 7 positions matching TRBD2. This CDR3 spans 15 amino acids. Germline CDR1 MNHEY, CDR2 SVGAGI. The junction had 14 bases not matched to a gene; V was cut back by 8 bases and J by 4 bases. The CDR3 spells CASWSPGTIVYEQYF. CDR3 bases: TGTGCCAGCTGGTCACCCGGGACTATCGTTTACGAGCAGTACTTC.

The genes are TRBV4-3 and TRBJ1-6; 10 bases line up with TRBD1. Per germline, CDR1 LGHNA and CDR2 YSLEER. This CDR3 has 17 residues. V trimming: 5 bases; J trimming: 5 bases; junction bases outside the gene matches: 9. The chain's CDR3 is CASSSPGTGADNSPLHF. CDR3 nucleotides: TGCGCCAGCAGCTCCCCCGGGACAGGGGCAGATAATTCACCCCTCCACTTT.

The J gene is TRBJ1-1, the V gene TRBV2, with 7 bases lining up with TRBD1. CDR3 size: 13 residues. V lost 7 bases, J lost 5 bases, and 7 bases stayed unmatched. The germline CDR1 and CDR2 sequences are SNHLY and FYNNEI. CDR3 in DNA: TGTGCCAGCACGAGGGACAGTAGGACTGAAGCTTTCTTT. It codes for CASTRDSRTEAFF. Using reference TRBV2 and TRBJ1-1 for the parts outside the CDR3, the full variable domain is EPEVTQTPSHQVTQMGQEVILRCVPISNHLYFYWYRQILGQKVEFLVSFYNNEISEKSEIFDDQFSVERPDGSNFTLKIRSTKLEDSAMYFCASTRDSRTEAFFGQGTRLTVV.

Here the CDR3 reads CASSPGQDYGYTF. As DNA, the CDR3 is TGTGCCAGCTCACCGGGACAGGACTATGGCTACACCTTC. The chain employs TRBV18 and TRBJ1-2; 8 bases map to TRBD1. The CDR3 contains 13 residues. With V trimmed by 3 bases and J by 3 bases, 0 bases remained unmatched. Germline V lookup: CDR1 KGHSH, CDR2 LQKENI.

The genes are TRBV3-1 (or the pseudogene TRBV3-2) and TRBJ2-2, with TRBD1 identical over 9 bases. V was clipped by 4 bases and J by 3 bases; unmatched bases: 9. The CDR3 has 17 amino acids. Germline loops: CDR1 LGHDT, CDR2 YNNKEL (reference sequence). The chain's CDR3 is CASSPPPRTGDTGELFF. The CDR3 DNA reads TGTGCCAGCAGCCCCCCGCCCCGGACAGGGGACACCGGGGAGCTGTTTTTT.

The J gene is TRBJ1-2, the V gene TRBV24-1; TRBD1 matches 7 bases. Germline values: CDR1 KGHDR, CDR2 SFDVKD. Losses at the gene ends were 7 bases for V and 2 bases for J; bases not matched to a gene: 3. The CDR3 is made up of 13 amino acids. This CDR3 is CATREGANYGYTF. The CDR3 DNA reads TGTGCCACCAGGGAGGGGGCGAACTATGGCTACACCTTC.

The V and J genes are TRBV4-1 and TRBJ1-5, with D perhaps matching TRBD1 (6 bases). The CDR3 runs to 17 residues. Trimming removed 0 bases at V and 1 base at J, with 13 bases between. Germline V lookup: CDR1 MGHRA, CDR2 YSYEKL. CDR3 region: CASSQDLSQGSNQPQHF. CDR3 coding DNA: TGCGCCAGCAGCCAAGATCTTTCGCAGGGGAGCAATCAGCCCCAGCATTTT.

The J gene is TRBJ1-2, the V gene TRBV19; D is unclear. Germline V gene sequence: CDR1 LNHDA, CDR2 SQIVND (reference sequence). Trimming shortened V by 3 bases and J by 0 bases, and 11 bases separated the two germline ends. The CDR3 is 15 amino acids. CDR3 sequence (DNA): TGTGCCAGTAGTATGCCAGGTGGGCCTAACTATGGCTACACCTTC. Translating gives CASSMPGGPNYGYTF.

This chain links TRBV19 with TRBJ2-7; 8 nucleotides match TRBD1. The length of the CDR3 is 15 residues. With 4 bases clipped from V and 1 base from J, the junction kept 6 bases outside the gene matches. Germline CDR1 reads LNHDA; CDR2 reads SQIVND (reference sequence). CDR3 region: CASSNRDRLSYEQYF. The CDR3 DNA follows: TGTGCCAGTAGTAACCGGGACAGGTTATCCTACGAGCAGTACTTC. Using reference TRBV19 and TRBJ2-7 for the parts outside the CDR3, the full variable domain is DGGITQSPKYLFRKEGQNVTLSCEQNLNHDAMYWYRQDPGQGLRLIYYSQIVNDFQKGDIAEGYSVSREKKESFPLTVTSAQKNPTAFYLCASSNRDRLSYEQYFGPGTRLTVT.

CDR3 coding DNA: TGTGCCAGCAGCTTACAGGGGACAGGGGGCCATGGCTACACCTTC. Its protein product is CASSLQGTGGHGYTF. The chain employs TRBV11-2 and TRBJ1-2; TRBD1 agrees at 12 bases. There are 15 residues in the CDR3. V was clipped by 2 bases and J by 6 bases; unmatched bases: 4. From germline, CDR1 is SGHAT and CDR2 FQNNGV. Filled out from reference TRBV11-2 and TRBJ1-2, the complete variable domain reads EAGVAQSPRYKIIEKRQSVAFWCNPISGHATLYWYQQILGQGPKLLIQFQNNGVVDDSQLPKDRFSAERLKGVDSTLKIQPAKLEDSAVYLCASSLQGTGGHGYTFGSGTRLTVV.

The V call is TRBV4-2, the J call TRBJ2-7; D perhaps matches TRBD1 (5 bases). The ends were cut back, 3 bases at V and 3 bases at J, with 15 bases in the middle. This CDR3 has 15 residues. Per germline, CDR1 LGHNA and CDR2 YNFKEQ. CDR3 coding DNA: TGTGCCAGCAGCCAGGTGACAGACCTATTCTACGAGCAGTACTTC. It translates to CASSQVTDLFYEQYF.

CDR3 in amino acids: CASSPLLAGVGDTQYF. In DNA, the CDR3 is TGTGCCAGCTCACCTCTCCTAGCGGGAGTAGGAGATACGCAGTATTTT. V is TRBV18 and J is TRBJ2-3; TRBD2 agrees at 10 bases. V lost 3 bases and J lost 5; bases outside the gene matches: 8. The CDR3 length is 16 residues. Germline V gene data show CDR1 as KGHSH and CDR2 as LQKENI.

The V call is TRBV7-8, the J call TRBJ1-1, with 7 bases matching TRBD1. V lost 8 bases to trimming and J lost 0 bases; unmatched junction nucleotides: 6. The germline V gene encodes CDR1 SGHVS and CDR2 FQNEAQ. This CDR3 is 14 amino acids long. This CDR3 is CASQAGTVNTEAFF. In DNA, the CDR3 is TGTGCCAGCCAAGCCGGGACAGTGAACACTGAAGCTTTCTTT.

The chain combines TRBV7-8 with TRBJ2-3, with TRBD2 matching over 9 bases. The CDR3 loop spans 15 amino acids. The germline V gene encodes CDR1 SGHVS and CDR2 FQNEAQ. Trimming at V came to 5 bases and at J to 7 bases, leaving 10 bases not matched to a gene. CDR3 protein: CASSEGGLATHTQYF. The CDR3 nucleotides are TGTGCCAGCAGCGAGGGGGGACTAGCAACCCATACGCAGTATTTT. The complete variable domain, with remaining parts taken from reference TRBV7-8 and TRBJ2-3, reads GAGVSQSPRYKVAKRGQDVALRCDPISGHVSLFWYQQALGQGPEFLTYFQNEAQLDKSGLPSDRFFAERPEGSVSTLKIQRTQQEDSAVYLCASSEGGLATHTQYFGPGTRLTVL.

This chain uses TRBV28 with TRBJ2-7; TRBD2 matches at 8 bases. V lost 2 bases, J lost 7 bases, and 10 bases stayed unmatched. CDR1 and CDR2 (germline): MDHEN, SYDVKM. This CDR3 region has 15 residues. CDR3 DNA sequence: TGTGCCAGCAGTTTAAGAGAAGCGGGCGGGGGGGAGCAGTACTTC. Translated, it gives CASSLREAGGGEQYF.

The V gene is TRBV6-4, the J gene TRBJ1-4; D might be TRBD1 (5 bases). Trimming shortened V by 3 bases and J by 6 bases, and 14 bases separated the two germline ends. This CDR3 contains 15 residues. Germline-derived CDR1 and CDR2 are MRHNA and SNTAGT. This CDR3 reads CASSEEPWGYEKLFF. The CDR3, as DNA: TGTGCCAGCAGTGAGGAGCCGTGGGGCTATGAAAAACTGTTTTTT.

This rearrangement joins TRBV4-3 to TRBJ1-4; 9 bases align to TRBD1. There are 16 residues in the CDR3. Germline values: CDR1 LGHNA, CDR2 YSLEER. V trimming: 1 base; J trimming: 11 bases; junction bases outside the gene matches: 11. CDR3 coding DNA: TGCGCCAGCAGCCAAGTGGGTGGACAGGGGTTGTACAAACTGTTTTTT. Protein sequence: CASSQVGGQGLYKLFF.

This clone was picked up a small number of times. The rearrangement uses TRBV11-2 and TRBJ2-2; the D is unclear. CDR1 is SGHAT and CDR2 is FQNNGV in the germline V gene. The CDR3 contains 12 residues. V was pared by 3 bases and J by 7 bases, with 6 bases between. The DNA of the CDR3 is TGTGCCAGCAGCTTTATACACGGGGAGCTGTTTTTT. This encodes CASSFIHGELFF.

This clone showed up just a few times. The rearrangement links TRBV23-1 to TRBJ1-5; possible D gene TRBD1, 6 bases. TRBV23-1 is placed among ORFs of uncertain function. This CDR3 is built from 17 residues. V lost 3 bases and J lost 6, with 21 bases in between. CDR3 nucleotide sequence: TGCGCCAGCAGTCACCCCCAACACGCAGGGGTAGGTCAGCCCCAGCATTTT. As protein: CASSHPQHAGVGQPQHF.

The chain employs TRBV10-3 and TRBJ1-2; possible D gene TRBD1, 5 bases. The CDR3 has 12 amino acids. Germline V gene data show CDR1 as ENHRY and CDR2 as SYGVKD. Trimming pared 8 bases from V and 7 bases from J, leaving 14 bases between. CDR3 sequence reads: CAIWAGIGGYTF. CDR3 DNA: TGTGCCATCTGGGCAGGGATTGGTGGCTACACCTTC.